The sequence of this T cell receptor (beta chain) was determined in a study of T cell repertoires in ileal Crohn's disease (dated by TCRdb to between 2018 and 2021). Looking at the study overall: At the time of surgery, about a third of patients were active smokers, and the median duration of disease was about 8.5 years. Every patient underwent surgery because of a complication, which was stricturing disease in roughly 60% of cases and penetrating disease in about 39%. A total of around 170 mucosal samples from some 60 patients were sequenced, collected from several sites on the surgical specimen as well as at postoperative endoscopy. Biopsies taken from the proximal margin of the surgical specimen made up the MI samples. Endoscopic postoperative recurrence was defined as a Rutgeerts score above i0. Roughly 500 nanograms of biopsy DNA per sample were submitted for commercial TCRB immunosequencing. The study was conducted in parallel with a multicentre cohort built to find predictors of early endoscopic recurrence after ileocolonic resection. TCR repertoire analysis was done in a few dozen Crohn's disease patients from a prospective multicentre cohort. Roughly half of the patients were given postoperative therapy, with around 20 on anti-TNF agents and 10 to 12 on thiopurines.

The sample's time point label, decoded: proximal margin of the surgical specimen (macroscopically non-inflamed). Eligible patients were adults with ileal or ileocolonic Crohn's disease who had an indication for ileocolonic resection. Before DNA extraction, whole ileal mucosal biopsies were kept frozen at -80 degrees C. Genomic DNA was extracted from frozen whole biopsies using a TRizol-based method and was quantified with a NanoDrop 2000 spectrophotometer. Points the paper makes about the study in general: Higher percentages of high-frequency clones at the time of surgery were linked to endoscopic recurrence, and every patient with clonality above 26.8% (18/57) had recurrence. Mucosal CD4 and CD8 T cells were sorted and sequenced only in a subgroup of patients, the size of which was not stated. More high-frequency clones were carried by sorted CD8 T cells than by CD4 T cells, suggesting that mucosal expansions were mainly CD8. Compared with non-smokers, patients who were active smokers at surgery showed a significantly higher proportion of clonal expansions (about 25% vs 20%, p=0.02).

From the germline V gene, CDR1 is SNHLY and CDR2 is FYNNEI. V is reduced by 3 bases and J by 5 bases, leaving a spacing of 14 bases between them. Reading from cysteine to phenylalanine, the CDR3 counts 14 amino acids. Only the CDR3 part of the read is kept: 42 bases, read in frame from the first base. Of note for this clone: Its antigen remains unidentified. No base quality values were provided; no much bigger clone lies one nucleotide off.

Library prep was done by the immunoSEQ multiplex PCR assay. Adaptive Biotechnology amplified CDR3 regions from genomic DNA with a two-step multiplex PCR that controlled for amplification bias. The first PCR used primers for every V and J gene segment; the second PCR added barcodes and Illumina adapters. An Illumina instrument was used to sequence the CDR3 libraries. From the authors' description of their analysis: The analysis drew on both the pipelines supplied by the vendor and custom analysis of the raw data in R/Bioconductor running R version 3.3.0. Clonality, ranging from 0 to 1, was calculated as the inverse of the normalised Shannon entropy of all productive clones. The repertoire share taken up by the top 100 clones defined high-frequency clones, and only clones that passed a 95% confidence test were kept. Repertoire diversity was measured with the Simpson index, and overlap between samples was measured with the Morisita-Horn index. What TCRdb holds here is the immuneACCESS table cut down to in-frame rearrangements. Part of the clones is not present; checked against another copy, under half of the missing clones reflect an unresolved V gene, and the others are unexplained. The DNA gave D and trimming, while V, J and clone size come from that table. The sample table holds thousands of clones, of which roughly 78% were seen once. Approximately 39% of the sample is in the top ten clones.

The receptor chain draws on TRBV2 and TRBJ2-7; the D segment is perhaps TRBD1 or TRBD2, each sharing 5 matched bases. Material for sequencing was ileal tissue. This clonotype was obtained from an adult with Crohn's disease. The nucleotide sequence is TGTGCCAGCAGTGAGGGACGGGGTATCAACGAGCAGTACTTC. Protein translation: CASSEGRGINEQYF.